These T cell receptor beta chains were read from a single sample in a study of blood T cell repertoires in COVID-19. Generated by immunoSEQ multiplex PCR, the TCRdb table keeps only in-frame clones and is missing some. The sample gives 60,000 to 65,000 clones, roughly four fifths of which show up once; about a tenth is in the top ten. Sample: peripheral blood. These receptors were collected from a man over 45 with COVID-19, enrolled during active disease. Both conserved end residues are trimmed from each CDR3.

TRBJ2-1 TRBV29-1 SVARGSYNEQF
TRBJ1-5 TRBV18 ASSSLQGVDNQPQH
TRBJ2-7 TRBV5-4 ASSPFRGDSSYEQY
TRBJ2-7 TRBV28 ASTTGGRYEQY
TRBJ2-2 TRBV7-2 ASSPRRAGELF
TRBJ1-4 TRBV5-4 ASSLVGGANEKLF
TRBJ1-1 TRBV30 AWSGRGNTEAF
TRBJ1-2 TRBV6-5 ASGNRAQDNYGYT
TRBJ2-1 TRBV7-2 ASSSGLAGSNEQF
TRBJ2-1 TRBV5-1 ASSLTRFLGQGLFFEQF
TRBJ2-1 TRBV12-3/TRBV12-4 ASSRLAGEQF
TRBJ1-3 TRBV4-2 ASSQDRSGGGGNTIY
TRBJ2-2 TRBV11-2 ASSLEPRAGELF
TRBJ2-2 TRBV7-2 ASSADRGRYPPGELF
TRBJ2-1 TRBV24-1 ATSDVGTSGSSYNEQF
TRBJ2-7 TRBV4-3 ASSQEGAGVAKEQY
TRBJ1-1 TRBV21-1 ASSKGGGGITEAF
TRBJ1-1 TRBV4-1 ASSQERGVGTEAF
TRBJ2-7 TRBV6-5 ASTKDRSDYEQY
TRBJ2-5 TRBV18 ASSPQTEETQY
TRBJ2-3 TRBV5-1 ASSSGLAGITDTQY
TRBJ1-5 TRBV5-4 ASSSPSGH
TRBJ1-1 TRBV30 AWERLGGGTEAF
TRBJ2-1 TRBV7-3 ASSSRGGYDEQF
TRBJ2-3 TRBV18 ASSPFSTREGADTQY
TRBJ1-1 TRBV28 ASSLVSGQGSTEAF
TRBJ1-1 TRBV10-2 ASSPQVNTEAF
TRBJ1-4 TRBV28 ASSSPGQGPTNEKLF
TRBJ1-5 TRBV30 AWSRTGNQPQH
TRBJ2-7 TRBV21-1 ASSNGRGMGSEQY
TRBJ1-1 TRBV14 ASSLAGTGLTEAF
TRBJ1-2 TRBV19 ASSIQVNYGYT
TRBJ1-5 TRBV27 ASSLSIVGMGPNQPQH
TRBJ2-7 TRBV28 ASSTTTGHNYEQY
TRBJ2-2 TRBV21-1 ASSRGDRPRGTGELF
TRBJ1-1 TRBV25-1 ASSEHRGQMNTEAF
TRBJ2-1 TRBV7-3 ASSSFEGGPTGDNEQF
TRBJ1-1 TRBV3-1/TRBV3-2 ASSPETGVYTEAF
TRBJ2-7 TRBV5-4 ASSRGQGRMSYEQY
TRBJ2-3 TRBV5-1 ASRPPASTDTQY
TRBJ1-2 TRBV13 ASSLERGQGYGYT
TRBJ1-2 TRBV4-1 ASSQQTGQVYGYT
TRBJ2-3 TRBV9 ASSVLTAPSTDTQY
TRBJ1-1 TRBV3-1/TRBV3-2 ASNGVPNTEAF
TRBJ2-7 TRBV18 ASGQNYEQY
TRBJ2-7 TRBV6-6 ASNPTDTYEQY
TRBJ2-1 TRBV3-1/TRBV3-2 ASSSPGDPPYNEQF
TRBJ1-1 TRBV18 ASSPGQLNTEAF
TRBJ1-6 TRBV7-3 ASRSGTGLSPLH
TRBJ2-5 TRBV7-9 ASSLSSGGAGETQY
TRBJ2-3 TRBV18 ASSPPEVNTQY
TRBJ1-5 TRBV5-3 ASPYHQPQH
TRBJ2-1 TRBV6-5 ASKLSGVYNEQF
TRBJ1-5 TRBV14 ASSQDLDQPQH
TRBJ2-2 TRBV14 ASRQTRNTGELF